The next 29 T cell receptor beta chains were all read from a single sample in a study of tumor-infiltrating lymphocytes in primary liver carcinoma. Bulk tissue was left unsorted, and RNA and DNA were co-extracted from roughly 20-30 mg of it. The investigators made TCR beta cDNA from approximately 0.5 ug total RNA, using a constant-region primer. Libraries covering TCR beta were generated through three nested multiplex PCR rounds (using a slightly modified ARM-PCR). Rounds one and two of PCR, each of 9 to 11 cycles, were primed with TRBV1-TRBV30 forward primers and a C-beta reverse primer. One entry per CDR3 protein results from TCRdb running MiXCR on the multiplex PCR reads. The sample consists of approximately 80,000 distinct CDR3 sequences, approximately 69% of them appearing once. Source material: tumor-adjacent normal liver tissue. These TCRs come from a man aged 35 to 55 with primary liver carcinoma and hepatitis B virus infection.

Of note for this clonotype: A read error may be the cause here, since a much bigger clone is one base away. The chain recombines TRBV7-9 with TRBJ1-1, with D unresolved. This CDR3 is 13 amino acids long. Per germline, CDR1 SEHNR and CDR2 FQNEAQ (reference sequence). CDR3 nucleotide sequence: TGTGCCAGCAGCAGACTCTTGAACGCTGAAGCTTTCTTT. Its translation is CASSRLLNAEAFF.

This clonotype is medium-sized (0.01 to 0.1%). The chain employs TRBV29-1 and TRBJ2-3, with 10 nucleotides matching TRBD2. V lost 3 bases and J lost 2; bases outside the gene matches: 5. CDR3 size: 15 residues. The V gene's germline CDR1 is SQVTM and CDR2 ANQGSEA. The CDR3 DNA is TGCAGCGTTGAGCTACTAGCGGGGACCACAGATACGCAGTATTTT. Protein sequence: CSVELLAGTTDTQYF.

The J gene is TRBJ2-7, the V gene TRBV7-6, with 9 nucleotides matching TRBD2. The CDR3 runs to 16 residues. With V trimmed by 7 bases and J by 8 bases, 18 bases remained unmatched. CDR1 and CDR2 from the germline V gene are SGHVS and FNYEAQ. Here the CDR3 DNA reads TGTGCCAGCAACTTCCTCACGGGTAGCGGGAGCCACAAGCAGTACTTC. As protein: CASNFLTGSGSHKQYF.

Worth noting for this clonotype: One junction end disagrees with the germline gene, perhaps due to a read error. This sequence joins TRBV5-1 and TRBJ2-6, with 7 positions matching TRBD1. The CDR3 loop spans 17 amino acids. From germline, CDR1 is SGHRS and CDR2 YFSETQ. CDR3 in amino acids: CASSFNPGGTGTNVLTF. The CDR3 DNA reads as TGCGCCAGTAGCTTTAACCCAGGGGGTACTGGGACCAACGTCCTGACTTTC.

The chain is built from TRBV11-2 and TRBJ2-1; no firm D call. The V and J ends lost 5 bases and 1 base respectively, with 6 bases between them. Per germline, CDR1 SGHAT and CDR2 FQNNGV. The CDR3 loop spans 13 amino acids. The CDR3 DNA reads TGTGCCAGCAGCCACGGTTCCTACAATGAGCAGTTCTTC. Residues: CASSHGSYNEQFF.

This clonotype was seen many times. The CDR3 region is CSVEGGAGITDTQYF. CDR3 nucleotide sequence: TGCAGCGTTGAGGGCGGGGCCGGCATCACAGATACGCAGTATTTT. This sequence joins TRBV29-1 and TRBJ2-3, with D maybe TRBD2 (6 bases). The CDR3 has 15 amino acids. Germline CDR1 is SQVTM and CDR2 is ANQGSEA. Trimming took 3 bases from V and 2 from J, leaving 15 bases between them.

The CDR3 sequence is CASSREGTEAFF. The CDR3 bases are TGTGCCAGCAGCAGGGAAGGCACTGAAGCTTTCTTT. The chain has TRBV5-4 and TRBJ1-1, with D unresolved. Trimming cost V 4 bases and J 4 bases, with 8 bases left between them. The germline gives CDR1 SGHNT, CDR2 YYREEE (reference sequence). The CDR3 loop spans 12 amino acids.

Concerning this clonotype: One end of the junction does not line up with germline, which may come from a read error. V and J are TRBV6-6 and TRBJ2-7; a possible D gene is TRBD1 (6 bases). The CDR3 covers 15 residues. Germline CDR1 is MNHNY and CDR2 is SVGAGI (reference sequence). The CDR3 coding sequence is TGTGCCAGTAGTTACTCGAATCGCAGGGGTAGCGAGCATTACTTC. Its translation is CASSYSNRRGSEHYF.

Of note for this clonotype: The junction departs from germline at one end; a sequencing error may be responsible. The rearrangement links TRBV7-9 to TRBJ2-7; 10 bases fit TRBD2. From germline, CDR1 is SEHNR and CDR2 FQNEAQ (reference sequence). The CDR3 extends over 16 amino acids. Here the CDR3 DNA reads TGTGCCAGGAGCTTAGATTTGGGACTAGCGTCCTACGAGCAGTACTTC. This encodes CARSLDLGLASYEQYF.

The chain combines TRBV11-2 with TRBJ2-3, with a possible D match to TRBD2 (8 bases). Per germline, CDR1 SGHAT and CDR2 FQNNGV. Trimming took off 2 bases at V and 8 bases at J, with 23 bases between the two ends. The CDR3 has 17 amino acids. The CDR3 DNA follows: TGTGCCAGCAGCTTATGCAGGGGGACTAGATCTCCAGGTACGCAGTATTTT. Amino acid sequence: CASSLCRGTRSPGTQYF.

Concerning this clonotype itself: A single base separates this from a much larger clone, so it may be a read error. This CDR3 reads CGSSPRTAQETQYF. DNA for the CDR3: TGCGGCAGCAGCCCTAGGACGGCTCAAGAGACCCAGTACTTC. The rearrangement links TRBV5-1 to TRBJ2-5; D remains ambiguous. The CDR3 runs to 14 residues. Germline V lookup: CDR1 SGHRS, CDR2 YFSETQ.

Turning to this clonotype: At one end the junction does not follow the germline gene, possibly because of a read error. The gene calls are TRBV11-2 and TRBJ2-1, with D perhaps matching TRBD1 (5 bases). This CDR3 comprises 15 residues. Germline V gene data show CDR1 as SGHAT and CDR2 as FQNNGV. This CDR3 reads CPSSSGQSSYSEQFF. Written as DNA, the CDR3 is TGTCCCAGCAGCTCAGGGCAGAGCTCCTACAGTGAGCAGTTCTTC.

This clonotype has just one count. Its ends do not fully match the called genes, so a read error is possible. The J gene is TRBJ1-6, the V gene TRBV4-3; unclear D gene. This CDR3 contains 13 residues. In germline, CDR1 is LGHNA, CDR2 YSLEER. CDR3 sequence reads: CASSEDWNSPFHF. Written as DNA, the CDR3 is TGCGCCAGCAGCGAGGATTGGAATTCACCCTTCCACTTT.

The gene calls are TRBV11-2 and TRBJ2-2; 8 nucleotides agree with TRBD2. The CDR3 runs 14 residues. Germline lookup yields CDR1 SGHAT and CDR2 FQNNGV. J gave up 6 bases and V 5 bases, and 5 bases lay outside the gene matches. The CDR3 loop reads CASSKSGRPGELFF. The CDR3 DNA reads TGTGCCAGCAGCAAGAGCGGGAGACCCGGGGAGCTGTTTTTT. The variable domain in full, with the rest retrieved from reference TRBV11-2 and TRBJ2-2, is EAGVAQSPRYKIIEKRQSVAFWCNPISGHATLYWYQQILGQGPKLLIQFQNNGVVDDSQLPKDRFSAERLKGVDSTLKIQPAKLEDSAVYLCASSKSGRPGELFFGEGSRLTVL.

This clonotype was counted between two and nine times. A read error is likely, as this CDR3 ends without the conserved phenylalanine or tryptophan. This rearrangement joins TRBV6-5 to TRBJ2-1; possibly TRBD1 for D (5 bases). CDR3 length equals 15 residues. The germline gives CDR1 MNHEY, CDR2 SVGAGI. V dropped 2 bases and J dropped 0 bases, with 8 bases sitting between them. The CDR3 DNA reads as TGTGCCAGCAGTTACAGGGGCAGCTCCTACAATGAGCAGTTCCTC. Translating it yields CASSYRGSSYNEQFL.

Worth noting for this clonotype: An end of the junction differs from the germline gene, which may be a read error. The chain carries TRBV29-1 and TRBJ2-7, with D tentatively TRBD2 (5 bases). This CDR3 has 12 amino acids. CDR1 is SQVTM and CDR2 is ANQGSEA in the germline V gene. The CDR3 DNA sequence: TGTAGCGTATTCAACAACTCCTACGAGCAGTACTTC. It is translated as CSVFNNSYEQYF.

On this clonotype itself: Its ends do not fully match the called genes, so a read error is possible. J is TRBJ2-1 and V is TRBV11-2; 10 bases line up with TRBD2. The CDR3 runs to 19 residues. The germline V gene has CDR1 SGHAT and CDR2 FQNNGV. The CDR3 bases are TGTGCCAGCGGCTTAGCCGAGTCGGCTAGCGGGAGTGGATACGACGAGCAGTTCTTC. Translated: CASGLAESASGSGYDEQFF.

A word on this clonotype: A much bigger clone sits one base away, suggesting this may be a read error. This sequence joins TRBV29-1 and TRBJ2-1; no reliable D call. This CDR3 is built from 12 residues. Germline CDR1 SQVTM, CDR2 ANQGSEA. This chain's CDR3 is CRVEGRHNEQFF. Written as DNA, the CDR3 is TGCAGAGTTGAAGGCCGACACAATGAGCAGTTCTTC.

For this clonotype: One junction end disagrees with the germline gene, perhaps due to a read error. The chain couples TRBV11-3 to TRBJ1-2; D is unresolved. The germline V gene has CDR1 SGHNT and CDR2 YENEEA. CDR3 length: 15 amino acids. CDR3 DNA sequence: TGTGTCAGCAGCCTTGTGATAAAAATAAACTATGGCCACACCTTC. Its protein is CVSSLVIKINYGHTF.

This clonotype occurred a few times. The junction departs from germline at one end; a sequencing error may be responsible. The V call is TRBV7-8, the J call TRBJ2-7; 7 bases align to TRBD2. This CDR3 spans 15 amino acids. The germline CDR1 and CDR2 sequences are SGHVS and FQNEAQ. CDR3 sequence reads: CASSFSSGITYDQYF. The CDR3 nucleotides read TGTGCCAGTAGCTTCTCCAGCGGGATAACCTACGATCAGTACTTC. Supplemented by reference TRBV7-8 and TRBJ2-7, the full variable domain reads GAGVSQSPRYKVAKRGQDVALRCDPISGHVSLFWYQQALGQGPEFLTYFQNEAQLDKSGLPSDRFFAERPEGSVSTLKIQRTQQEDSAVYLCASSFSSGITYDQYFGPGTRLTVT.

Notes on this clonotype: At one boundary the junction diverges from the germline segment, which might be a read error. V usage is TRBV11-1 and J usage is TRBJ2-1, with D possibly TRBD2 on 5 matching bases. The CDR3 runs to 17 residues. The germline CDR1 and CDR2 sequences are SGHAT and FQDESV (reference sequence). Here the CDR3 reads CVSNSNGMGRLYNEQFF. Written as DNA, the CDR3 is TGTGTCAGCAACTCAAACGGGATGGGCAGGTTGTATAATGAGCAGTTCTTC.

This clonotype came up a few times. The chain recombines TRBV20-1 with TRBJ2-1, with 10 bases fitting TRBD1. The trim removed 5 bases at V and 8 bases at J, leaving 6 bases unmatched. The CDR3 has 13 residues. From germline, CDR1 is DFQATT and CDR2 SNEGSKA (reference sequence). DNA of the CDR3: TGCAGTGCTTCACGGGACAGGGGAGATGAGCAGTTCTTC. Protein sequence: CSASRDRGDEQFF.

Many counts were recorded for this clonotype. V usage is TRBV10-3 and J usage is TRBJ2-7, with 9 bases aligning to TRBD1. The V gene's germline CDR1 is ENHRY and CDR2 SYGVKD. The CDR3 runs to 13 residues. V shed 10 bases, J shed 5 bases, and the junction held 9 bases outside the gene matches. The CDR3 nucleotides are TGTGCCAACCGGGGACAGGGTTTGGACGAGCAGTACTTC. Amino acids: CANRGQGLDEQYF.

In regard to this clonotype: One junction end disagrees with the germline gene, perhaps due to a read error. V is TRBV11-2 and J is TRBJ1-1; 7 bases are shared with TRBD1. Germline V CDR1 and CDR2: SGHAT, FQNNGV. The CDR3 has 15 amino acids. The CDR3 here is CASSSRTGGNTEVLF. The CDR3 DNA follows: TGTGCCAGCAGTTCGCGGACAGGCGGGAACACTGAAGTTTTATTT.

This chain connects TRBV6-1 to TRBJ2-1; the D gene is possibly TRBD2 (6 bases). The CDR3 length is 14 residues. Germline V gene lookup returns CDR1 MNHNS and CDR2 SASEGT. Trimming cost V 7 bases and J 9 bases, with 19 bases left between them. The CDR3 protein is CASMAEGRGSEQFF. CDR3 in DNA: TGTGCCAGCATGGCGGAGGGCCGTGGGAGTGAGCAGTTCTTC.

This clonotype was detected a few times. V usage is TRBV19 and J usage is TRBJ1-1; D uncertain. Trimming removed 4 bases from V and 4 bases from J, with 16 bases in between. Germline CDR1 is LNHDA and CDR2 is SQIVND (reference sequence). This CDR3 contains 15 residues. CDR3: CASSSTVGRITEAFF. The CDR3 nucleotides read TGTGCCAGTAGTAGTACAGTGGGGAGGATCACTGAAGCTTTCTTT.

This chain links TRBV29-1 with TRBJ2-1; D remains unclear. Germline lookup yields CDR1 SQVTM and CDR2 ANQGSEA. This CDR3 has 16 residues. Trimming stripped 6 bases from V and 10 bases from J, with 28 bases between. The CDR3, as DNA: TGCAGCGTCGCCACGCTTCCGCCCTGGTCCCGTGAAGAGCAGTTCTTC. The encoded protein is CSVATLPPWSREEQFF.

Note on this clonotype: A read error may account for a junction end that differs from germline. This sequence joins TRBV5-6 and TRBJ2-1, with D perhaps given as TRBD1 or TRBD2 (5 bases each). The germline V gene encodes CDR1 SGHDT and CDR2 YYEEEE. The CDR3 is 15 residues long. CDR3 loop: CASIFLGTVNNEQSF. The CDR3 DNA sequence: TGTGCCAGCATCTTCCTGGGGACGGTGAACAATGAGCAGTCCTTC. Combining the CDR3 with reference TRBV5-6 and TRBJ2-1 gives the whole variable domain DAGVTQSPTHLIKTRGQQVTLRCSPKSGHDTVSWYQQALGQGPQFIFQYYEEEERQRGNFPDRFSGHQFPNYSSELNVNALLLGDSALYLCASIFLGTVNNEQSFGPGTRLTVL.

The chain has TRBV7-3 and TRBJ2-5; 7 bases fit TRBD2. Losses at the gene ends were 2 bases for V and 4 bases for J; bases not matched to a gene: 7. CDR3 length: 15 amino acids. Germline CDR1 and CDR2: SGHTA and FQGTGA. The CDR3 DNA is TGTGCCAGCAGCTTAGGGGGAGGGTACACAGAGACCCAGTACTTC. Encoded protein: CASSLGGGYTETQYF.